This T cell receptor (beta chain) came from a study of T cell changes during pregnancy in multiple sclerosis. Generated by immunoSEQ multiplex PCR, the TCRdb table keeps only in-frame clones and is missing some. The data show roughly 56,000 clones, 88% seen once. This CDR3 is built from 13 residues. Looked up from germline, CDR1 is LNHDA and CDR2 is SQIVND (reference sequence). The germline V and J ends were trimmed by 4 bases and 0 bases, with 6 bases remaining between them. The clonotype comes from a female donor with multiple sclerosis, enrolled in a pregnancy study. V and J are TRBV19 and TRBJ2-5; D remains unclear. This sample comprised peripheral blood, obtained in the first trimester of pregnancy. In nucleotides, the CDR3 is TGTGCCAGTAGTAACCAGTACCAAGAGACCCAGTACTTC. As protein: CASSNQYQETQYF.